The present TCR beta chain was sequenced within a study of blood T cell repertoires in COVID-19 (dated by TCRdb to the early 2020s). Study-level background: The collaborator samples originated in the United States, Italy and Spain and spanned the acute and convalescent phases of COVID-19. The prospective study material was composed of cDNA or gDNA derived from T cells, B-cell-depleted T cells, or PBMCs. The dataset comprised deeply sampled blood TCRbeta repertoires from subjects exposed to, actively infected with, or recovered from COVID-19. The repertoires were released in a freely available public database meant as a resource for research on the immune response to SARS-CoV-2. Samples were obtained from the ongoing ImmuneRACE study (first 160 participants) and from some 1,300 subjects provided by 6 global collaborators. Sample metadata almost always included a de-identified subject ID, COVID-19 status, age in years and sex. Where available, HLA class I and class II types were obtained from metadata supplied by the sample provider rather than from assay-based typing. Broad study findings and their caveats: How much clinical and demographic metadata was included differed by source and by participant, and the metadata was provided uncurated.

Each collaborating institution followed its own protocols to collect whole blood in K2EDTA tubes. For TCRbeta analysis, collaborator samples were shipped as frozen whole blood, as isolated PBMCs, or as DNA extracted from either sample type. Regarding this clone: Its antigen specificity is not known. Base qualities are not at hand, and no much larger clone is one base apart.

The germline V gene provides CDR1 SNHLY and CDR2 FYNNEI. V loses 1 base, J loses 9 bases, and the germline ends lie 19 bases apart. Including the terminal cysteine and phenylalanine, the CDR3 comprises 16 residues. This entry keeps only the CDR3 DNA: 48 bases, framed from base 1. TCRbeta CDR3 regions were amplified from genomic DNA by means of the immunoSEQ Assay, a bias-controlled multiplex PCR. In the original analysis: Nucleated cell counts per sample were estimated from amplification of reference gene primers within the assay. To quantify the absolute abundance of each unique TCRbeta CDR3 rearrangement, sequence reads were collapsed and filtered. For each sample, productive Simpson clonality was calculated as the square root of Simpson's diversity index over productive rearrangements. In its TCRdb copy, this immuneACCESS table keeps in-frame sequences only and misses some clones. Where compared with another copy, unresolved V genes explain less than half of these, and the others have no known cause. V and J calls and clone size follow that table, whereas D and trimming were derived from the DNA. Present in this sample are roughly 670,000 clones, around 90% of which were seen just once. The ten largest clonotypes hold approximately 0.25% of the sample.

The specimen was peripheral blood. The TCR originated in a woman aged 18-29 years with acute or convalescent COVID-19. The V and J genes are TRBV2 and TRBJ1-5; no D gene is confidently identified. CDR3 sequence: CASSEVMGPYARPQHF. The bases read TGTGCCAGCAGTGAAGTTATGGGCCCCTACGCGCGGCCCCAGCATTTT.